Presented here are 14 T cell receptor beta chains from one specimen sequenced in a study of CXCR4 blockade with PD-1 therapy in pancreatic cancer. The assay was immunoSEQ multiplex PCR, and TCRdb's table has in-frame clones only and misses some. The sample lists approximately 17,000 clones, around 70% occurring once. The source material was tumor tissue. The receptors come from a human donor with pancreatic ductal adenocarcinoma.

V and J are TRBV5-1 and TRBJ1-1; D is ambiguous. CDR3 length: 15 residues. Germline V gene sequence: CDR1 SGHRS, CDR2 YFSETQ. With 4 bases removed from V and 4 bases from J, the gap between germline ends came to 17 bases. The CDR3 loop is CASSGGEVLGTEAFF. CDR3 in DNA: TGCGCCAGCAGCGGCGGAGAGGTTCTAGGCACTGAAGCTTTCTTT.

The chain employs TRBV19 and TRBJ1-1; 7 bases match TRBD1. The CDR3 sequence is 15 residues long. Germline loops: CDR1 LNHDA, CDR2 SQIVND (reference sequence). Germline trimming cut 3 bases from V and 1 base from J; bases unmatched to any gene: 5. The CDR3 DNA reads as TGTGCCAGTAGTATTTGGGGGACAGCGAACACTGAAGCTTTCTTT. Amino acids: CASSIWGTANTEAFF.

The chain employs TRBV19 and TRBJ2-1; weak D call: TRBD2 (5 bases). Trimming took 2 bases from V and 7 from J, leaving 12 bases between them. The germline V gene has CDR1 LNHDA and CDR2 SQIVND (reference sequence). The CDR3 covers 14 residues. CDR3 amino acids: CASSIWLAENEQFF. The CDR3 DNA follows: TGTGCCAGTAGTATATGGCTAGCAGAGAATGAGCAGTTCTTC.

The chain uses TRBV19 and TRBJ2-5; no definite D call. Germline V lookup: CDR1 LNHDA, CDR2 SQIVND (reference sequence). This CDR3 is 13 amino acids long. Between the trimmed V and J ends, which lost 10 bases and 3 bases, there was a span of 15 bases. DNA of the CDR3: TGTGCCACCCAACAGAGCCCTAAAGAGACCCAGTACTTC. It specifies CATQQSPKETQYF. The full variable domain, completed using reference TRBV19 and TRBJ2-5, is DGGITQSPKYLFRKEGQNVTLSCEQNLNHDAMYWYRQDPGQGLRLIYYSQIVNDFQKGDIAEGYSVSREKKESFPLTVTSAQKNPTAFYLCATQQSPKETQYFGPGTRLLVL.

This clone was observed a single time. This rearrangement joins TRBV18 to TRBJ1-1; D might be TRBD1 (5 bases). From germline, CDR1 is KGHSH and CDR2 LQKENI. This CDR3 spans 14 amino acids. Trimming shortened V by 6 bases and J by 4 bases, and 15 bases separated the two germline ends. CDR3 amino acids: CASSSQGGFTEAFF. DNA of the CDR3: TGTGCCAGCTCGAGTCAGGGAGGATTCACTGAAGCTTTCTTT.

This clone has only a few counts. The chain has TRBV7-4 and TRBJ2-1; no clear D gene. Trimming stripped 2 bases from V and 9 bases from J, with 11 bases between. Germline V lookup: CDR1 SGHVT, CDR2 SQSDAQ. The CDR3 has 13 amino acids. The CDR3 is CASSLLTAGEQFF. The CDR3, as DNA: TGTGCCAGCAGCTTATTAACCGCAGGTGAGCAGTTCTTC. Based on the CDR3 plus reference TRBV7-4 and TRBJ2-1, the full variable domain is GAGVSQSPRYKVAKRGRDVALRCDSISGHVTLYWYRQTLGQGSEVLTYSQSDAQRDKSGRPSGRFSAERPERSVSTLKIQRTEQGDSAVYLCASSLLTAGEQFFGPGTRLTVL.

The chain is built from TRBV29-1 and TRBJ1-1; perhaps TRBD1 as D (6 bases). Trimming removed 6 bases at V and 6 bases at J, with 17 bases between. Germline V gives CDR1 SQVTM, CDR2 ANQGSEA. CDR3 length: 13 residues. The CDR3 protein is CSVGTAGAAEAFF. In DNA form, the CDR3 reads TGCAGCGTCGGAACGGCAGGGGCCGCTGAAGCTTTCTTT.

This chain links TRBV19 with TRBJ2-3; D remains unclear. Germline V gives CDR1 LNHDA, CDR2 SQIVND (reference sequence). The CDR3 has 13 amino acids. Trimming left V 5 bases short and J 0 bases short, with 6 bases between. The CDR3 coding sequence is TGTGCCAGTAGTCCCGGTAGCACAGATACGCAGTATTTT. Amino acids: CASSPGSTDTQYF.

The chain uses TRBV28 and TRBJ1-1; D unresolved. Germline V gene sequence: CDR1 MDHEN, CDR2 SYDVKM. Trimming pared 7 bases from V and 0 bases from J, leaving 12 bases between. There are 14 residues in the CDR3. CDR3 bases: TGTGCCAGCACCCAGGCCGGACTGAACACTGAAGCTTTCTTT. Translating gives CASTQAGLNTEAFF.

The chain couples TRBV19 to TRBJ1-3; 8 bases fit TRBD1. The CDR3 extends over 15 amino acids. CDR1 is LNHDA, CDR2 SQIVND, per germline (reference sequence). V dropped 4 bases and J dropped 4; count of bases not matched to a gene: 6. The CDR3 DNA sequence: TGTGCCAGTAGTACCTCAGACAGGGGAGGAAACACCATATATTTT. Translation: CASSTSDRGGNTIYF.

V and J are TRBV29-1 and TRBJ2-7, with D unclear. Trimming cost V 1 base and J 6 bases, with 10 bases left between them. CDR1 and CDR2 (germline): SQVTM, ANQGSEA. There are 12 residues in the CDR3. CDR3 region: CSVEGIATEQYF. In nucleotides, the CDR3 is TGCAGCGTTGAAGGTATTGCGACCGAGCAGTACTTC.

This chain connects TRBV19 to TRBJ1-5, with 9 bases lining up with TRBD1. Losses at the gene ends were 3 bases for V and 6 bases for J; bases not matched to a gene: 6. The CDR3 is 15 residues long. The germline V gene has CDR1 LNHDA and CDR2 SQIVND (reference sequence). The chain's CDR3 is CASSMRGQGFQPQHF. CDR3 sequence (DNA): TGTGCCAGTAGTATGCGGGGACAGGGCTTTCAGCCCCAGCATTTT.

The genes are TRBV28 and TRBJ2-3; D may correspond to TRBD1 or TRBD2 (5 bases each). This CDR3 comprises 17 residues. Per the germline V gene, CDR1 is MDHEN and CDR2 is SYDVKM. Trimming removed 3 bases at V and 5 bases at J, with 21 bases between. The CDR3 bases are TGTGCCAGCAGTTTCCCCCCCGGGACGAGAATTGGAGATACGCAGTATTTT. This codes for CASSFPPGTRIGDTQYF.

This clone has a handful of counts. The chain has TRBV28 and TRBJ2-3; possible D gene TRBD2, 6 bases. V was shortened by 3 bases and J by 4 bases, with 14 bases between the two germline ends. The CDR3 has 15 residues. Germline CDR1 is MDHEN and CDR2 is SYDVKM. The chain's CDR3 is CASSFSGSRADTQYF. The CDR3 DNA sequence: TGTGCCAGCAGTTTTTCCGGGAGCCGGGCAGATACGCAGTATTTT.